This is a list of T cell receptor beta chains from one sample in a study of control samples from healthy donors and cancer patients. Libraries were prepared by immunoSEQ multiplex PCR; TCRdb keeps only in-frame clonotypes and omits some of them. Of approximately 110,000 clones listed, about nine tenths are singletons. Sequenced sample: blood. These receptor sequences come from a woman aged 18-29 years in good health. CDR3s include the opening cysteine and the closing phenylalanine or tryptophan. Fields, in order: J gene, D gene, V gene, clone size, CDR3 DNA, CDR3 protein. The D gene is left open where the match is weak. A row's size may be missing; if present it is once, few, many or a size class.

>TRBJ2-7|.|TRBV5-1|once
TGCGCCAGCAGCTTGGACCCCCCGCTCTCCTACGAGCAGTACTTC
CASSLDPPLSYEQYF
>TRBJ2-3|.|TRBV7-9|.
TGTGCCAGCAGCCTTCCTGGTACGCAGTATTTT
CASSLPGTQYF
>TRBJ2-1|.|TRBV13|.
TGTGCCAGCAGCTTCGGCCGGGGGATCTCCGTCAATGAGCAGTTCTTC
CASSFGRGISVNEQFF
>TRBJ2-7|TRBD2|TRBV28|.
TGTGCCAGCAGCCCCGGACTAGGGGTCTCCTACGAGCAGTACTTC
CASSPGLGVSYEQYF
>TRBJ2-1|.|TRBV30|.
TGTGCCTGGAGTGTTTGGGCGGGGCCCTACAATGAGCAGTTCTTC
CAWSVWAGPYNEQFF
>TRBJ1-3|TRBD1|TRBV7-2|.
TGTGCCAGCAGCACGGGACAGGGTGGAAACACCATATATTTT
CASSTGQGGNTIYF
>TRBJ2-7|TRBD1|TRBV7-2|.
TGTGCCAGCAGCTTAGGGACAGGGGCGACCTCCTACGAGCAGTACTTC
CASSLGTGATSYEQYF
>TRBJ2-5|.|TRBV6-2/TRBV6-3|.
TGTGCCAGCAGCTCCTTCAGGGGTCGGTTACAAGAGACCCAGTACTTC
CASSSFRGRLQETQYF
>TRBJ1-6|TRBD1|TRBV7-2|.
TGTGCCAGCAGCCCCAGGACAGGGGGCCATCCACCCCTCCACTTT
CASSPRTGGHPPLHF
>TRBJ2-7|.|TRBV4-2|.
TGTGCCAGCAGCTCAGAGCAGTACTACGAGCAGTACTTC
CASSSEQYYEQYF
>TRBJ1-6|.|TRBV18|.
TGTGCCAGCTCACCACGGCCCCTAGAAACCTATAATTCACCCCTCCACTTT
CASSPRPLETYNSPLHF
>TRBJ1-6|.|TRBV9|.
TGTGCCAGCAGCGTAGGCGTGGGGGCGGGTAATTCACCCCTCCACTTT
CASSVGVGAGNSPLHF
>TRBJ2-3|.|TRBV2|.
TGTGCCAGCCTTAGACAGGTACTCACAGATACGCAGTATTTT
CASLRQVLTDTQYF
>TRBJ2-7|TRBD2|TRBV7-8|.
TGTGCCAGCAGCTTTTGGTGGAGTAGCGGGAGGTACGAGCAGTACTTC
CASSFWWSSGRYEQYF
>TRBJ2-1|.|TRBV27|.
TGTGCCAGCAGGGGGAGTCTGAGCTCCTACAATGAGCAGTTCTTC
CASRGSLSSYNEQFF
>TRBJ1-1|.|TRBV3-1/TRBV3-2|.
TGTGCCAGCAGCCAAGAGGTTAGGAGGGGCCGGAACACTGAAGCTTTCTTT
CASSQEVRRGRNTEAFF
>TRBJ2-7|.|TRBV19|.
TGTGCCAGTAGTGCCGACTGGGGCGAGCAGTACTTC
CASSADWGEQYF
>TRBJ2-5|.|TRBV4-2|.
TGTGCCAGCAGCATAAGGCCTGGTGAGACCCAGTACTTC
CASSIRPGETQYF
>TRBJ2-7|TRBD2|TRBV5-1|.
TGCGCCAGCAGCCGGGGCGGGACTAGCGGGACTAACGAGCAGTACTTC
CASSRGGTSGTNEQYF
>TRBJ1-1|.|TRBV7-8|.
TGTGCCAGCAGCTTTCGGGGGGTCACTGAAGCTTTCTTT
CASSFRGVTEAFF
>TRBJ1-5|.|TRBV5-1|.
TGCGCCAGCACCCCTCCGGCAGGGGCGCTAATTAATCAGCCCCAGCATTTT
CASTPPAGALINQPQHF
>TRBJ2-7|TRBD2|TRBV28|.
TGTGCCAGCAGTAACGGGAGGGTAAACAGGGAGACCTACGAGCAGTACTTC
CASSNGRVNRETYEQYF
>TRBJ2-1|.|TRBV2|.
TGTGCCAGCAATAGTGGCTTCCTCTACAATGAGCAGTTCTTC
CASNSGFLYNEQFF
>TRBJ2-1|.|TRBV5-1|.
TGCGCCAGCAGCTCAACCCCCAACAATGAGCAGTTCTTC
CASSSTPNNEQFF
>TRBJ1-1|.|TRBV29-1|.
TGCAGCGGGGGGGATCTTGAAGCTTTCTTT
CSGGDLEAFF
>TRBJ2-7|.|TRBV6-5|.
TGTGCCAGCAGTAAACGGGACGAGCAGTACTTC
CASSKRDEQYF
>TRBJ2-1|.|TRBV18|.
TGTGCCAGCTCGGAGCGGGTGGGCGTTGGGGAGCAGTTCTTC
CASSERVGVGEQFF
>TRBJ2-3|.|TRBV28|.
TGTGCCAGCAGTTTATTCGCACCAGGGCGCTCCCGCACAGATACGCAGTATTTT
CASSLFAPGRSRTDTQYF
>TRBJ2-3|TRBD2|TRBV24-1|.
TGTGCCACCGCGGGGGGTAGCACAGATACGCAGTATTTT
CATAGGSTDTQYF
>TRBJ2-7|.|TRBV14|.
TGTGCCAGCAGCCCACTACAGGGCTACGAGCAGTACTTC
CASSPLQGYEQYF
>TRBJ1-1|.|TRBV4-3|.
TGCGCCAGCAGCCAAGATGCGGGGGACGAAGCTTTCTTT
CASSQDAGDEAFF